This note documents a single TCR beta chain sequence. Its antigen is unidentified. A library of TCRbeta sequences, prepared with unique molecular identifiers, was generated. Each CDR3 protein gets one entry after TCRdb re-called the PCR reads with MiXCR. The table includes 200,000 or so distinct CDR3 sequences, 7.5% to 9.5% detected once. This sample stems from a study of T-cell reconstitution after alpha-beta-depleted transplantation in children. Study observations and caveats: Certain patients had high TCRbeta diversity at day 60, and it came from recipient T cells and thymic progenitors that survived. T-cell counts and diversity at one year post-transplant came mainly from newly produced T cells.

Germline assignment: CDR1 MNHNS and CDR2 SASEGT. Trimming left V 6 bases short and J 1 base short, with 15 bases between. This CDR3 region has 15 residues. The specimen was PBMCs, mostly from graft donor cells, collected 360 days after TCRalphabeta/CD19-depleted stem cell transplant. The J gene is TRBJ1-1, the V gene TRBV6-1; tentative D call: TRBD1 (5 bases). The TCR comes from a male patient aged 2 to 9 who had a stem cell transplant for acute myeloid leukemia, so the T cells may come from the graft donor. DNA of the CDR3: TGTGCCAGCAGCTTTACGGAGAGGGGGAACACTGAAGCTTTCTTT. Amino acid sequence: CASSFTERGNTEAFF.